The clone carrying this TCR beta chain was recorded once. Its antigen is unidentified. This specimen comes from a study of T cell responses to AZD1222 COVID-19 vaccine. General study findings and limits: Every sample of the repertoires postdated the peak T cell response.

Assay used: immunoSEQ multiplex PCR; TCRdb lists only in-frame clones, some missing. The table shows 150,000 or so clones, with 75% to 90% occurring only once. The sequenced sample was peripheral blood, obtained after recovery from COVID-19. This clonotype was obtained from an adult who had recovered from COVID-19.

CDR3 coding DNA: TGTGCCATCCAAACTCGAGGCGGGAGGGACAATGAGCAGTTCTTC. Amino acid sequence: CAIQTRGGRDNEQFF. This chain links TRBV10-3 with TRBJ2-1; TRBD2 agrees at 9 bases. Germline CDR1 reads ENHRY; CDR2 reads SYGVKD. This CDR3 comprises 15 residues. J gave up 5 bases and V 8 bases, and 10 bases lay outside the gene matches.